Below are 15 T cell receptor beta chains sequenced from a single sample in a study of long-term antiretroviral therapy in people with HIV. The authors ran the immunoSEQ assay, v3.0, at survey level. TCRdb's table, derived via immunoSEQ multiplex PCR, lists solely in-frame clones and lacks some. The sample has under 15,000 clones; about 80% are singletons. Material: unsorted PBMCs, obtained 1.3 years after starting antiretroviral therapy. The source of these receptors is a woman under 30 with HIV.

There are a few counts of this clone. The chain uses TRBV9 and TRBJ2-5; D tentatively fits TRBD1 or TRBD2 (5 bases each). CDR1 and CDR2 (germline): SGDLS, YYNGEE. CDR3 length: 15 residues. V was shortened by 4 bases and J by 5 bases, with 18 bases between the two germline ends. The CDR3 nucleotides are TGTGCCAGCAGCCCCTTAGAGGGGTATGGGGAGACCCAGTACTTC. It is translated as CASSPLEGYGETQYF. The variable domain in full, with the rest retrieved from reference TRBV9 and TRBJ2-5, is DSGVTQTPKHLITATGQRVTLRCSPRSGDLSVYWYQQSLDQGLQFLIQYYNGEERAKGNILERFSAQQFPDLHSELNLSSLELGDSALYFCASSPLEGYGETQYFGPGTRLLVL.

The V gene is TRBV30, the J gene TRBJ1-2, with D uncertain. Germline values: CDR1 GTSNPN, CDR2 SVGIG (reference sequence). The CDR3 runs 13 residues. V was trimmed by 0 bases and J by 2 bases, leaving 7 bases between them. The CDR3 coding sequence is TGTGCCTGGAGTGTGGGTCTCAACTATGGCTACACCTTC. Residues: CAWSVGLNYGYTF.

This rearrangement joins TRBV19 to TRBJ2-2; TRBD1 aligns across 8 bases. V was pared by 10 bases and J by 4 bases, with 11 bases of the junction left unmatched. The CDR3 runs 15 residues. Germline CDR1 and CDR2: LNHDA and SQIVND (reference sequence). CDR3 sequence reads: CATLGQGESTGELFF. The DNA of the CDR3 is TGTGCCACACTTGGACAGGGAGAAAGCACCGGGGAGCTGTTTTTT.

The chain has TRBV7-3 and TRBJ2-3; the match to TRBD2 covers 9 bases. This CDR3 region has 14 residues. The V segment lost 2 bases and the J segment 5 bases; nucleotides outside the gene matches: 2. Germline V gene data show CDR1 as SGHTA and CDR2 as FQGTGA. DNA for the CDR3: TGTGCCAGCAGCTTAGGACTAGCGAGAGATACGCAGTATTTT. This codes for CASSLGLARDTQYF.

CDR3 sequence (DNA): TGTGCTAGTGTCCCCAGGGCGACCTCGGCTGAAGCTTTCTTT. Translating it yields CASVPRATSAEAFF. The rearrangement links TRBV12-5 to TRBJ1-1, with D possibly being TRBD1 (5 bases). The CDR3 extends over 14 amino acids. The germline CDR1 and CDR2 sequences are LGHNT and FRNRAP. Trimming left V 7 bases short and J 6 bases short, with 18 bases between.

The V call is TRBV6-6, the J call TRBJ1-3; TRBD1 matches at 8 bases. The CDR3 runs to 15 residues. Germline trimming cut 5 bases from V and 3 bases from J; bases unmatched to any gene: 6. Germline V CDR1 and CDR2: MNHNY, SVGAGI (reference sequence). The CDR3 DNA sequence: TGTGCCAGCAGTCCGATTGGGACAGGTGGAAACACCATATATTTT. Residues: CASSPIGTGGNTIYF.

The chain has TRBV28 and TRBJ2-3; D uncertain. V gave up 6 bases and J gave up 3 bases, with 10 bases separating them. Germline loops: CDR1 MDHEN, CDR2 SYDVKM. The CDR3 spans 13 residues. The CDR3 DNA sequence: TGTGCCAGCAGCCCCGGGCCAACAGATACGCAGTATTTT. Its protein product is CASSPGPTDTQYF.

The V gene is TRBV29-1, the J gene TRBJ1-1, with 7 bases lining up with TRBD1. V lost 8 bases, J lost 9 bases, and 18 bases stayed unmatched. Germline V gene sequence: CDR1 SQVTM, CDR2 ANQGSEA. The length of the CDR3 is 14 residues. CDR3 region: CSFHVGYGDRKAFF. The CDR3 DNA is TGCAGCTTCCACGTTGGCTATGGGGACAGAAAAGCTTTCTTT.

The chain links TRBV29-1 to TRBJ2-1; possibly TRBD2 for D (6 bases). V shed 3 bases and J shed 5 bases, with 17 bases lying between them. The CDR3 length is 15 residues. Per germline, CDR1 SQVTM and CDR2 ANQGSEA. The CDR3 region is CSVEGSGYSNNEQFF. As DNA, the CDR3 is TGCAGCGTTGAGGGCAGCGGGTATTCTAACAATGAGCAGTTCTTC.

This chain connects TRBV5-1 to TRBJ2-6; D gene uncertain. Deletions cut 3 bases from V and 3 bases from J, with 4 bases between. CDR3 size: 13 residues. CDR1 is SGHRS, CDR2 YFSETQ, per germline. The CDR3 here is CASSSDGANVLTF. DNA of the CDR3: TGCGCCAGCAGCTCAGATGGGGCCAACGTCCTGACTTTC. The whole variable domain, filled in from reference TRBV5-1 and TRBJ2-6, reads KAGVTQTPRYLIKTRGQQVTLSCSPISGHRSVSWYQQTPGQGLQFLFEYFSETQRNKGNFPGRFSGRQFSNSRSEMNVSTLELGDSALYLCASSSDGANVLTFGAGSRLTVL.

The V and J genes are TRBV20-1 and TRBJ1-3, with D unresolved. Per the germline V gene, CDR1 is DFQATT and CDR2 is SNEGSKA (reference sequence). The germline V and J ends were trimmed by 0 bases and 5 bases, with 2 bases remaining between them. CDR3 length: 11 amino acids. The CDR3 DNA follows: TGCAGTGCTAGAGATCGAAACACCATATATTTT. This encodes CSARDRNTIYF.

CDR3 nucleotide sequence: TGTGCCAGCCAAGGAAGGGGCGCCGCGAACACTGAAGCTTTCTTT. Its translation is CASQGRGAANTEAFF. The V gene is TRBV6-5, the J gene TRBJ1-1; TRBD1 is a possible D gene (5 bases). Trimming cost V 8 bases and J 1 base, with 17 bases left between them. This CDR3 has 15 amino acids. Germline CDR1 reads MNHEY; CDR2 reads SVGAGI.

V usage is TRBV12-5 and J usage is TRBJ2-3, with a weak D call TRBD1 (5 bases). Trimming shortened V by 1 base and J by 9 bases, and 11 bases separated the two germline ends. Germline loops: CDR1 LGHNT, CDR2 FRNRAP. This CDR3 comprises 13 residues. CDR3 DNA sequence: TGTGCTAGTGGTTTGGCCGACAGACCAACGCAGTATTTT. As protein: CASGLADRPTQYF.

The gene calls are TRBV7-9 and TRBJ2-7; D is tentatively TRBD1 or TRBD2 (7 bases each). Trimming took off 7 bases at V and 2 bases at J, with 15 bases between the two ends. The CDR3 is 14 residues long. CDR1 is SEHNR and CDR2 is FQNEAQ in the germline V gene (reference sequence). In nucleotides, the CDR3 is TGTGCCAGCACCAGGGGGGGGGCCCCCTACGAGCAGTACTTC. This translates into CASTRGGAPYEQYF.

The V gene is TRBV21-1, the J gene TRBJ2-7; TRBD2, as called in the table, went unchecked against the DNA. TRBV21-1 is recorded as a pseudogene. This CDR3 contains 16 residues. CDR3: CASSSGSGDGYYEQYF. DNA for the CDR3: TGTGCCAGCAGCTCCGGTTCCGGAGACGGATACTACGAGCAGTACTTC.